This T cell receptor beta chain emerged from a study of identifying expanded T cells in peripheral blood. This clone was seen only once. What it binds is not known. Findings of the study overall: Over about two and four weeks, about 15 and 19 clones changed, versus around 1.3 between replicates.

Sequencing used immunoSEQ multiplex PCR; TCRdb keeps in-frame clones, though not all of them. Of 75,000 to 90,000 clones in the sample, about 90% were seen once. The CDR3 covers 17 residues. V was clipped by 0 bases and J by 1 base, with 13 bases between them. Germline lookup yields CDR1 SGDLS and CDR2 YYNGEE. The sequencing sample was made of blood. This chain connects TRBV9 to TRBJ2-2, with a possible D match to TRBD2 (5 bases). The source of this sequence is a person aged 18 to 75 in good health. CDR3 DNA sequence: TGTGCCAGCAGCGTAGTCGGACGTGGGAGGAACACCGGGGAGCTGTTTTTT. Its protein is CASSVVGRGRNTGELFF.